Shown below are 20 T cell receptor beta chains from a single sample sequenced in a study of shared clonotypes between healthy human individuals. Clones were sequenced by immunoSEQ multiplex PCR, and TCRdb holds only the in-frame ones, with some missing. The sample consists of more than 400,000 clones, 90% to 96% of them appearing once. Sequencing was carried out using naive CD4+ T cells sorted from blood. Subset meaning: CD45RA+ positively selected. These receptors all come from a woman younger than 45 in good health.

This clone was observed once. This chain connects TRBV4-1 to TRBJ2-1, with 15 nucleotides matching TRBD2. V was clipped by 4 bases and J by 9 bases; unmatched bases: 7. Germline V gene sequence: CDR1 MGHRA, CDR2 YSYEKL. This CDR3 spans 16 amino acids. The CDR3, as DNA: TGCGCCAGCAGCCCGGGGACTAGCGGGAGGCGGAGTGAGCAGTTCTTC. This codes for CASSPGTSGRRSEQFF.

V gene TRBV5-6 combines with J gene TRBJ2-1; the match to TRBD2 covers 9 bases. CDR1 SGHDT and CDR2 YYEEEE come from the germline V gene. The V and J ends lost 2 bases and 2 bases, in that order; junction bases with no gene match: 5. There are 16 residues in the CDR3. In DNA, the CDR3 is TGTGCCAGCAGCTTCTTAGCGGGAGCCCCCTACAATGAGCAGTTCTTC. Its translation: CASSFLAGAPYNEQFF.

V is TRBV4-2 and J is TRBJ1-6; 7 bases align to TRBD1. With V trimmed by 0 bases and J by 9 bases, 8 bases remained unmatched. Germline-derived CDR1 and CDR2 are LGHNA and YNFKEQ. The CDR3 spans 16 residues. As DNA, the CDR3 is TGTGCCAGCAGCCAAGAGGCCAGGGGGGGAGGTTCACCCCTCCACTTT. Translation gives CASSQEARGGGSPLHF.

The CDR3 protein is CASTSREGGGYTF. CDR3 nucleotides: TGTGCCAGCACTTCCAGGGAGGGAGGTGGCTACACCTTC. The V call is TRBV6-6, the J call TRBJ1-2; D might be TRBD1 (5 bases). Between the trimmed V and J ends, which lost 7 bases and 7 bases, there was a span of 16 bases. Germline V gene sequence: CDR1 MNHNY, CDR2 SVGAGI (reference sequence). This CDR3 spans 13 amino acids.

The CDR3 is CASRTDTANEKLFF. The DNA for the CDR3 is TGTGCCAGCAGAACGGACACGGCTAATGAAAAACTGTTTTTT. The rearrangement uses TRBV6-1 and TRBJ1-4, with D maybe TRBD1 (5 bases). V was shortened by 6 bases and J by 3 bases, with 11 bases between the two germline ends. The CDR3 has 14 residues. Germline V gene lookup returns CDR1 MNHNS and CDR2 SASEGT.

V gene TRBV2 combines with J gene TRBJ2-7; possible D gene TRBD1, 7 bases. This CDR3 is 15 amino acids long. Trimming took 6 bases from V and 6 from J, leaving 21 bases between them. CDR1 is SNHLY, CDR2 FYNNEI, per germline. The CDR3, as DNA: TGTGCCAGCAGCGCCCAGGGGGGCAGGGACGGCGAGCAGTACTTC. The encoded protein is CASSAQGGRDGEQYF.

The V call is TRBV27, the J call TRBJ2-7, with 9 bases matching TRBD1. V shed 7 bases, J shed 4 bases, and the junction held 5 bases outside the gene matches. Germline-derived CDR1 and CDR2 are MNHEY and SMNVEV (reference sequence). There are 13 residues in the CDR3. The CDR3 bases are TGTGCCAGCACGGGACAGGGCGTATACGAGCAGTACTTC. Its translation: CASTGQGVYEQYF.

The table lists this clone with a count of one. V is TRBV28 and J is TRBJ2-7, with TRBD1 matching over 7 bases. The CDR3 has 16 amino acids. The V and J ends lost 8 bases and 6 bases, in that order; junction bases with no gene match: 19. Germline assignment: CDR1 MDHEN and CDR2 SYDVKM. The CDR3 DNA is TGTGCCAGCCCCTCGGGACCGGGACAGAGTATAGCCGAGCAGTACTTC. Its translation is CASPSGPGQSIAEQYF.

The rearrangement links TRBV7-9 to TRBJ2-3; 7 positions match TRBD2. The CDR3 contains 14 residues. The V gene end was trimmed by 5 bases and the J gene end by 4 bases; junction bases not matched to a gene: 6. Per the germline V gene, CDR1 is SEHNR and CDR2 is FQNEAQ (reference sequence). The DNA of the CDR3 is TGTGCCAGCAGCCCCAGTGCGGGAGCAGATACGCAGTATTTT. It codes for CASSPSAGADTQYF.

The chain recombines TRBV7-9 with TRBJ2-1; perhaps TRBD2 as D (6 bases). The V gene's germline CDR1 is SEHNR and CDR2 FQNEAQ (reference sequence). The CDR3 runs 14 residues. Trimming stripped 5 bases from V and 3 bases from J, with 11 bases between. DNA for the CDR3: TGTGCCAGCAGCCCTCCTAGCGTCTACAATGAGCAGTTCTTC. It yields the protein CASSPPSVYNEQFF.

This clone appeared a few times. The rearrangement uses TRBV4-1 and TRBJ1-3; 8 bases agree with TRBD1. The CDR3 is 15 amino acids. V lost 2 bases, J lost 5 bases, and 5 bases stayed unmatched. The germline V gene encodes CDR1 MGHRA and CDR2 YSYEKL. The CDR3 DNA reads TGCGCCAGCAGCCAATCCGGACAGGGTCGAAACACCATATATTTT. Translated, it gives CASSQSGQGRNTIYF.

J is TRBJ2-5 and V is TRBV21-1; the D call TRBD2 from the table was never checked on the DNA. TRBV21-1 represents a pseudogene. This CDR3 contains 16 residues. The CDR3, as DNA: TGTGCCAGCAGCAAAGATAGTCCGGGATCACAAGAGACCCAGTACTTC. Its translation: CASSKDSPGSQETQYF.

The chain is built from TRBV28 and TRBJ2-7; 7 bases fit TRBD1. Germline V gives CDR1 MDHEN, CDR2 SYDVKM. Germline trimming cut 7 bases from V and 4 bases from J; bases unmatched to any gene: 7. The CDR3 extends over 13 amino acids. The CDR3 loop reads CASIGQAGYEQYF. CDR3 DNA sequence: TGTGCCAGCATCGGACAGGCTGGGTACGAGCAGTACTTC. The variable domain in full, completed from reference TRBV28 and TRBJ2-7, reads DVKVTQSSRYLVKRTGEKVFLECVQDMDHENMFWYRQDPGLGLRLIYFSYDVKMKEKGDIPEGYSVSREKKERFSLILESASTNQTSMYLCASIGQAGYEQYFGPGTRLTVT.

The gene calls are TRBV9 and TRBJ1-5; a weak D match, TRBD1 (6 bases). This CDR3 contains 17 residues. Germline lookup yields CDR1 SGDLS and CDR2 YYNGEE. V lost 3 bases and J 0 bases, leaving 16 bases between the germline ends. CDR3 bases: TGTGCCAGCAGCGAGGGAGGGGGGCCCTATAGCAATCAGCCCCAGCATTTT. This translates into CASSEGGGPYSNQPQHF. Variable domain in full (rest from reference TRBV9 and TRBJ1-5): DSGVTQTPKHLITATGQRVTLRCSPRSGDLSVYWYQQSLDQGLQFLIQYYNGEERAKGNILERFSAQQFPDLHSELNLSSLELGDSALYFCASSEGGGPYSNQPQHFGDGTRLSIL.

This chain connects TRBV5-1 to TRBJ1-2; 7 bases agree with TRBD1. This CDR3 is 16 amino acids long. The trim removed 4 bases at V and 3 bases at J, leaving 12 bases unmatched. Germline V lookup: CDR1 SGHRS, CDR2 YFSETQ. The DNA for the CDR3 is TGCGCCAGCAGCAGTGAAAATAACAGGGGCGACTATGGCTACACCTTC. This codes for CASSSENNRGDYGYTF. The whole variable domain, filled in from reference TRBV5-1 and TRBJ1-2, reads KAGVTQTPRYLIKTRGQQVTLSCSPISGHRSVSWYQQTPGQGLQFLFEYFSETQRNKGNFPGRFSGRQFSNSRSEMNVSTLELGDSALYLCASSSENNRGDYGYTFGSGTRLTVV.

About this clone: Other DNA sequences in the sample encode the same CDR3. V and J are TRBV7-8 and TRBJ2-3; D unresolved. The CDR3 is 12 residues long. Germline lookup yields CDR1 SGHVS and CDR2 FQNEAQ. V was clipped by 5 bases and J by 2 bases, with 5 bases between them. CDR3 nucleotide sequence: TGTGCCAGCAGCCTCGCCACAGATACGCAGTATTTT. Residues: CASSLATDTQYF.

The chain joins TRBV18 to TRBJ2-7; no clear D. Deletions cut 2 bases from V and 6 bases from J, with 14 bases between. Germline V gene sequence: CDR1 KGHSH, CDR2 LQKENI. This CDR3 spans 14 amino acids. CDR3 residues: CASSPDSRSGEQYF. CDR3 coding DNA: TGTGCCAGCTCACCAGACTCTCGGTCCGGCGAGCAGTACTTC.

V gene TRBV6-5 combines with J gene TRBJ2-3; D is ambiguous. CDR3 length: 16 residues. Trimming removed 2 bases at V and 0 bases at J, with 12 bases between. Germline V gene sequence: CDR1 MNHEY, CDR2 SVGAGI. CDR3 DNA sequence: TGTGCCAGCAGTTACGGGTTGGTCCCTAGCACAGATACGCAGTATTTT. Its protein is CASSYGLVPSTDTQYF.

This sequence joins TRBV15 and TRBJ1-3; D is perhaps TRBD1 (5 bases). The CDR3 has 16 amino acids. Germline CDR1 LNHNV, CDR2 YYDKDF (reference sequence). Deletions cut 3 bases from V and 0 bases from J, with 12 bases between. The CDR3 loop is CATSRFDSHSGNTIYF. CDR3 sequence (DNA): TGTGCCACCAGCAGGTTCGACAGCCACTCTGGAAACACCATATATTTT.

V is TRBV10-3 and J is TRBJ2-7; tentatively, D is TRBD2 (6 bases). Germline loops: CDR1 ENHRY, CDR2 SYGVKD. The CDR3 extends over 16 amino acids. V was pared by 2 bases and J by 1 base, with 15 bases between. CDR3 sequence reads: CAISEPTGDISYEQYF. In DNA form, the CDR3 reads TGTGCCATCAGTGAGCCTACGGGAGACATTTCCTACGAGCAGTACTTC.